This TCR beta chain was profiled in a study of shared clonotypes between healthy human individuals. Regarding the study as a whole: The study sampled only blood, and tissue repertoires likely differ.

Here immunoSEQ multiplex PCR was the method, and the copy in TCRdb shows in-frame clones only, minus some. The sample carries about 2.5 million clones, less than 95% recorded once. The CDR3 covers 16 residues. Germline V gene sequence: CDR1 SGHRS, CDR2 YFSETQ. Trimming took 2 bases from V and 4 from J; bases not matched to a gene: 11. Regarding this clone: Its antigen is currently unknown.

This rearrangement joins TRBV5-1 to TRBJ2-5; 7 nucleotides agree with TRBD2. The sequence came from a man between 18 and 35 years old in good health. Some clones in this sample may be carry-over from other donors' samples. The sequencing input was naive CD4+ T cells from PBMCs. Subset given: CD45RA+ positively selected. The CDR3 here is CASSLVLSGGTETQYF. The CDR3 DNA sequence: TGCGCCAGCAGCTTAGTGCTTTCGGGGGGAACAGAGACCCAGTACTTC.